These 13 T cell receptor beta chains were sequenced from one sample in a study of CD8+ T cells in alopecia areata. The authors extracted RNA and reverse transcribed it into cDNA as the sequencing template. Some clones are missing from TCRdb's copy, which holds only in-frame ones; the method was immunoSEQ multiplex PCR. The data contain some 25,000 clones, approximately 52% of them singletons. The sequenced sample consisted of NKG2D-high CD8+ T cells sorted from blood. These receptor sequences come from a human donor with alopecia areata.

The V call is TRBV4-1, the J call TRBJ1-5, with 10 bases fitting TRBD1. V was clipped by 0 bases and J by 6 bases; unmatched bases: 8. CDR3 length: 17 amino acids. Germline V lookup: CDR1 MGHRA, CDR2 YSYEKL. CDR3 in amino acids: CASSQDLWTGGRQPQHF. The CDR3 bases are TGCGCCAGCAGCCAAGATCTGTGGACAGGGGGTCGTCAGCCCCAGCATTTT.

This clone was observed a handful of times. As DNA, the CDR3 is TGCGCCAGCAGCCACAGGGACAGGGGAATGGATGAGCAGTTCTTC. The encoded protein is CASSHRDRGMDEQFF. This chain connects TRBV4-1 to TRBJ2-1, with 10 bases lining up with TRBD1. Germline V gene sequence: CDR1 MGHRA, CDR2 YSYEKL. The CDR3 covers 15 residues. The J segment lost 8 bases and the V segment lost 3 bases, leaving 7 bases of the junction unmatched.

Here the CDR3 reads CASSLLRKEKETQYF. The CDR3 DNA reads TGTGCCAGCAGTTTATTGCGGAAGGAAAAAGAGACCCAGTACTTC. The J gene is TRBJ2-5, the V gene TRBV28, with D unresolved. V was clipped by 1 base and J by 3 bases, with 12 bases between them. In germline, CDR1 is MDHEN, CDR2 SYDVKM. This CDR3 comprises 15 residues.

This chain joins TRBV5-4 and TRBJ2-1, with TRBD2 matching 7 bases. V lost 0 bases, J lost 9 bases, and 6 bases stayed unmatched. Germline CDR1 SGHNT, CDR2 YYREEE (reference sequence). The CDR3 extends over 14 amino acids. This chain's CDR3 is CASSLAWRETEQFF. The CDR3 nucleotides read TGTGCCAGCAGCTTGGCCTGGCGGGAGACTGAGCAGTTCTTC.

The genes are TRBV27 and TRBJ2-1; no definite D call. Trimming cost V 5 bases and J 9 bases, with 17 bases left between them. CDR1 is MNHEY, CDR2 SMNVEV, per germline (reference sequence). The CDR3 runs 14 residues. The CDR3 DNA follows: TGTGCCAGCAGTCTGCGCAACCGCCAACCTGAGCAGTTCTTC. Protein product: CASSLRNRQPEQFF.

This clone is classed as medium-sized (0.01 to 0.1%). This rearrangement joins TRBV18 to TRBJ1-2, with D unresolved. Trimming cost V 6 bases and J 4 bases, with 3 bases left between them. There are 10 residues in the CDR3. CDR1 is KGHSH and CDR2 is LQKENI in the germline V gene. The chain's CDR3 is CASSFYGYTF. The CDR3 DNA sequence: TGTGCCAGCTCCTTCTATGGCTACACCTTC.

This chain connects TRBV6-1 to TRBJ2-7; TRBD2 aligns across 7 bases. The CDR3 extends over 14 amino acids. The J segment lost 1 base and the V segment lost 4 bases, leaving 4 bases of the junction unmatched. Germline V CDR1 and CDR2: MNHNS, SASEGT. The CDR3 protein is CASSALAESYEQYF. The DNA of the CDR3 is TGTGCCAGCAGTGCTCTAGCGGAATCCTACGAGCAGTACTTC.

This clone was seen a few times. The chain joins TRBV6-6 to TRBJ1-1; 9 positions agree with TRBD1. CDR1 and CDR2 from the germline V gene are MNHNY and SVGAGI (reference sequence). The CDR3 is 13 amino acids. V shed 11 bases, J shed 0 bases, and the junction held 4 bases outside the gene matches. CDR3 nucleotides: TGTGCCGGACGGACAGGGGTGAACACTGAAGCTTTCTTT. It specifies CAGRTGVNTEAFF.

A note on this clone: One end of the junction fails to match germline, which may point to a read error. In the same sample, other DNA sequences code for this CDR3. V usage is TRBV28 and J usage is TRBJ2-7; 8 bases agree with TRBD1. CDR1 is MDHEN and CDR2 is SYDVKM in the germline V gene. This CDR3 comprises 13 residues. CDR3 nucleotides: TGCGCCAGCCGGTGGACAGGGATCTACGAGCAGTACTTC. Residues: CASRWTGIYEQYF. The variable domain in full, completed from reference TRBV28 and TRBJ2-7, reads DVKVTQSSRYLVKRTGEKVFLECVQDMDHENMFWYRQDPGLGLRLIYFSYDVKMKEKGDIPEGYSVSREKKERFSLILESASTNQTSMYLCASRWTGIYEQYFGPGTRLTVT.

This clone was counted a few times. The chain links TRBV6-6 to TRBJ2-7; maybe TRBD2 (7 bases). This CDR3 comprises 14 residues. Trimming cost V 5 bases and J 3 bases, with 14 bases left between them. The germline CDR1 and CDR2 sequences are MNHNY and SVGAGI (reference sequence). The CDR3 spells CASSPEGGYYEQYF. CDR3 in DNA: TGTGCCAGCAGTCCTGAGGGGGGGTACTACGAGCAGTACTTC.

The chain has TRBV14 and TRBJ2-7, with a tentative D call TRBD2 (6 bases). There are 13 residues in the CDR3. The germline CDR1 and CDR2 sequences are SGHDN and FVKESK. V was cut by 1 base and J by 5 bases, with 9 bases left in between. CDR3 protein: CASSQGAGNEQYF. Written as DNA, the CDR3 is TGTGCCAGCAGCCAAGGGGCGGGAAACGAGCAGTACTTC.

This chain joins TRBV27 and TRBJ2-6, with 7 bases aligning to TRBD1. The V and J ends lost 7 bases and 3 bases, in that order; junction bases with no gene match: 12. Germline CDR1 MNHEY, CDR2 SMNVEV (reference sequence). The CDR3 runs 17 residues. CDR3 nucleotide sequence: TGTGCCAGCACACCCGTAGAGGGGGCGCTTGGGGCCAACGTCCTGACTTTC. Its translation: CASTPVEGALGANVLTF.

This clone appeared a few times. This chain connects TRBV19 to TRBJ2-7; 10 bases agree with TRBD2. The CDR3 sequence is 15 residues long. V lost 4 bases to trimming and J lost 1 base; unmatched junction nucleotides: 4. The germline V gene has CDR1 LNHDA and CDR2 SQIVND (reference sequence). CDR3 region: CASSTWTSGSYEQYF. The CDR3 DNA follows: TGTGCCAGTAGTACTTGGACTAGCGGTTCCTACGAGCAGTACTTC.